Listed below are T cell receptor beta chains from one sample, sequenced in a study of blood T cell repertoires in COVID-19. Assay used: immunoSEQ multiplex PCR; TCRdb lists only in-frame clones, some missing. The table has some 250,000 clones, about 70% seen once. Sequencing used peripheral blood. These receptors all stem from a woman aged 80 or older with acute or convalescent COVID-19. Both conserved end residues are part of each CDR3. Each record gives: clone size, V gene, D gene, J gene, CDR3 DNA, CDR3 protein. D genes are given only for firm matches. Rows may omit the clone size; those that give it use once, few, many or a size class.

>NA|TRBV29-1|NA|TRBJ2-7
TGCAGCGTCCCCGGACGGGGAGAACAGTACTTC
CSVPGRGEQYF
>NA|TRBV7-2|NA|TRBJ1-5
TGTGCCAGCAGCTTACAGGGAGGGGATCAGCCCCAGCATTTT
CASSLQGGDQPQHF
>NA|TRBV5-6|TRBD2|TRBJ2-7
TGTGCCAGCAGGACCAAAGGGGCGGGAGCCCACGAGCAGTACTTC
CASRTKGAGAHEQYF
>NA|TRBV27|NA|TRBJ1-1
TGTGCCAGCAGTTTTGGCGAACAGGGGAACACTGAAGCTTTCTTT
CASSFGEQGNTEAFF
>NA|TRBV19|NA|TRBJ1-1
TGTGCCAGTAGTATTTCCCTAGGGAGGAACACTGAAGCTTTCTTT
CASSISLGRNTEAFF
>few|TRBV6-6|TRBD1|TRBJ1-1
TGTGCCAGCAGACGAGCCATTGGGACAGGGAAGAACACTGAAGCTTTCTTT
CASRRAIGTGKNTEAFF
>NA|TRBV4-1|TRBD2|TRBJ2-5
TGCGCCAGCAGCCAAGACCCCCCCGATAGCGGGATCCAAGAGACCCAGTACTTC
CASSQDPPDSGIQETQYF
>NA|TRBV6-6|TRBD2|TRBJ2-7
TGTGCCAGCAGTTTAGCGGGAGGCGGCGAGCAGTACTTC
CASSLAGGGEQYF
>NA|TRBV4-3|TRBD2|TRBJ2-1
TGCGCCAGCAGCCAAGTGGGGGGGAGCTCCTACAATGAGCAGTTCTTC
CASSQVGGSSYNEQFF
>few|TRBV6-2/TRBV6-3|TRBD1|TRBJ1-5
TGTGCCAGCAGTAAAGGGACAGGGGGAGGATATAGCAATCAGCCCCAGCATTTT
CASSKGTGGGYSNQPQHF
>NA|TRBV9|NA|TRBJ2-4
TGTGCCAGCAGCGACGGGACTGCAAACATTCAGTACTTC
CASSDGTANIQYF
>NA|TRBV5-1|NA|TRBJ2-3
TGCGCCAGCAGCTGGCGCGGCCCGGGGGGCACAGATACGCAGTATTTT
CASSWRGPGGTDTQYF
>NA|TRBV4-3|TRBD2|TRBJ2-1
TGCGCCAGCAGCCAAGACTGGGCTAGCGGGGGGTATGAGCAGTTCTTC
CASSQDWASGGYEQFF
>many|TRBV27|TRBD2|TRBJ2-5
TGTGCCAGCAGTACCCAAGCGGGGGCCTGGGAGACCCAGTACTTC
CASSTQAGAWETQYF
>NA|TRBV27|TRBD2|TRBJ2-1
TGTGCCAGCAGTTTCAGGACTAGCGGGAGGGTTGAGCAGTTCTTC
CASSFRTSGRVEQFF
>NA|TRBV11-2|NA|TRBJ2-3
TGTGCCAGCAGCTTGTCTCCGGGACACGGTACGCAGTATTTT
CASSLSPGHGTQYF
>once|TRBV3-1/TRBV3-2|TRBD1|TRBJ2-1
TGTGCCAGCAGCCGCGGGACAGGGGACTACAATGAGCAGTTCTTC
CASSRGTGDYNEQFF
>many|TRBV28|TRBD1|TRBJ1-1
TGTGCCAGCAGCAAAGACAGGGGCGCCGTAGGCACTGAAGCTTTCTTT
CASSKDRGAVGTEAFF
>NA|TRBV12-5|NA|TRBJ2-1
TGTGCTAGTGGTTTGACGGTTGCGGAGGGCAAGTTCTTC
CASGLTVAEGKFF
>NA|TRBV6-5|TRBD1|TRBJ2-6
TGTGCCAGCAGTACCACAGGGGCTGGGGCCAACGTCCTGACTTTC
CASSTTGAGANVLTF
>many|TRBV19|NA|TRBJ1-1
TGTGCCAGTAGTATCGGGGTCCGCGGGACGAACACTGAAGCTTTCTTT
CASSIGVRGTNTEAFF
>NA|TRBV3-1/TRBV3-2|TRBD2|TRBJ2-2
TGTGCCAGCAGCCCGCGGACTAGCGGAGGAACCGGGGAGCTGTTTTTT
CASSPRTSGGTGELFF
>once|TRBV11-2|TRBD2|TRBJ2-1
TGTGCCAGCAGCCCCCCTGGCGGGGGAAGAAATGAGCAGTTCTTC
CASSPPGGGRNEQFF
>NA|TRBV5-6|NA|TRBJ1-5
TGTGCCAGCAGCTCTCAGGCAGGGGGCAATCAGCCCCAGCATTTT
CASSSQAGGNQPQHF
>many|TRBV6-5|TRBD2|TRBJ2-1
TGTGCCAGCATCCCAGCGGGGCTCAATGAGCAGTTCTTC
CASIPAGLNEQFF
>NA|TRBV15|NA|TRBJ2-3
TGTGCCACCAGCAGTCGCCGGGACTCGGGCACAGATACGCAGTATTTT
CATSSRRDSGTDTQYF
>NA|TRBV4-2|NA|TRBJ2-7
TGTGCCAGCAGCCAAGATGGTGATAGCTACGAGCAGTACTTC
CASSQDGDSYEQYF
>NA|TRBV12-3/TRBV12-4|NA|TRBJ1-2
TGTGCCAGCAGTTTAGCTCGCAGTGGCTACACCTTC
CASSLARSGYTF
>NA|TRBV5-1|NA|TRBJ1-1
TGCGCCAGCAGCTTGGGGGGGCAAGATGAAGCTTTCTTT
CASSLGGQDEAFF
>NA|TRBV19|NA|TRBJ2-2
TGTGCCAGTAGTATCGACGGAGGCCCAACGGGGGAGCTGTTTTTT
CASSIDGGPTGELFF
>NA|TRBV3-1/TRBV3-2|TRBD1|TRBJ1-1
TGTGCCAGCAGCCAAGAAGACAGGGCAACTGAAGCTTTCTTT
CASSQEDRATEAFF
>NA|TRBV18|NA|TRBJ1-1
TGTGCCAGCTCACCATCATCAGGGATAGCTGAAGCTTTCTTT
CASSPSSGIAEAFF
>NA|TRBV19|NA|TRBJ1-5
TGTGCCAGTACCAGAAGTACAAGTTATAGCAATCAGCCCCAGCATTTT
CASTRSTSYSNQPQHF
>NA|TRBV3-1/TRBV3-2|NA|TRBJ2-7
TGTGCCAGCAGCTCCACAGCACTCGAGCAGTACTTC
CASSSTALEQYF
>NA|TRBV6-2/TRBV6-3|TRBD2|TRBJ2-7
TGTGCCAGCAGTCCCGGACTAGCGCGAAGCTCCTACGAGCAGTACTTC
CASSPGLARSSYEQYF
>few|TRBV6-6|TRBD2|TRBJ2-2
TGTGCCAGCAGCCCACCGGGGGGGGGTAACACCGGGGAGCTGTTTTTT
CASSPPGGGNTGELFF
>once|TRBV3-1/TRBV3-2|NA|TRBJ2-1
TGTGCCAGCAGCCTAGGGACCCCTGGGGGGAATGAGCAGTTCTTC
CASSLGTPGGNEQFF
>NA|TRBV19|NA|TRBJ1-5
TGTGCCAGTAAGTCGCAGGGAGGGCAGCCCCAGCATTTT
CASKSQGGQPQHF
>NA|TRBV4-2|TRBD1|TRBJ1-5
TGTGCCAGCAGCCAACCTCTGACAGGGGTAAGCAATCAGCCCCAGCATTTT
CASSQPLTGVSNQPQHF
>NA|TRBV19|TRBD2|TRBJ2-1
TGTGCCAGTAGTATAGTGGGGACTAAGTCTGAGCAGTTCTTC
CASSIVGTKSEQFF
>NA|TRBV6-5|TRBD1|TRBJ1-1
TGTGCCAGCAGTAGGAGGGGGCGGAACACTGAAGCTTTCTTT
CASSRRGRNTEAFF
>NA|TRBV7-9|NA|TRBJ1-1
TGTGCCAGCCGGGGGATGAACACTGAAGCTTTCTTT
CASRGMNTEAFF
>once|TRBV10-2|TRBD1|TRBJ1-6
TGCGCCAGCCGTATCGGACAGGGATATTCACCCCTCCACTTT
CASRIGQGYSPLHF
>NA|TRBV19|NA|TRBJ1-5
TGTGCCAGTGATAGTTATAGCAATCAGCCCCAGCATTTT
CASDSYSNQPQHF
>NA|TRBV4-1|NA|TRBJ2-7
TGCGCCAGCAGCCAGGAGAGCCACTACCAGCAGTACTTC
CASSQESHYQQYF
>NA|TRBV3-1/TRBV3-2|TRBD1|TRBJ1-3
TGTGCCAGCAGCTTAAGGACAGGGTTGGGAAACACCATATATTTT
CASSLRTGLGNTIYF
>NA|TRBV11-2|NA|TRBJ2-2
TGTGCCAGCAGCCGAGAACGGACCGGGGAGCTGTTTTTT
CASSRERTGELFF
>once|TRBV19|TRBD1|TRBJ1-1
TGTGCCAGTAAGGGCCAGGGGGACACTGAAGCTTTCTTT
CASKGQGDTEAFF
>NA|TRBV15|NA|TRBJ1-6
TGTGCCACCAGCAGAGACCCTGATAATTCACCCCTCCACTTT
CATSRDPDNSPLHF